Listed here are 26 T cell receptor beta chains from one sample, sequenced in a study of shared clonotypes between healthy human individuals. Data came from immunoSEQ multiplex PCR; TCRdb stores just in-frame clones and leaves some out. This sample has under 1,100,000 clones, with approximately 80% found just once. The sequencing input was memory CD4+ T cells from PBMCs. Subset denoted: CD45RA-negative fraction. Receptor source: a man aged 18 to 35 in good health. Some clones in this sample may be carry-over from other donors' samples.

This clone was observed a few times. The chain combines TRBV28 with TRBJ1-2, with D tentatively TRBD1 (5 bases). Trimming removed 3 bases at V and 3 bases at J, with 8 bases between. CDR1 is MDHEN and CDR2 is SYDVKM in the germline V gene. CDR3 size: 13 residues. The CDR3 DNA follows: TGTGCCAGCAGTTTCAGGGCGGACTATGGCTACACCTTC. Protein: CASSFRADYGYTF.

V and J are TRBV13 and TRBJ1-1; no firm D call. The CDR3 runs 13 residues. V gave up 5 bases and J gave up 4 bases, with 11 bases separating them. Looked up from germline, CDR1 is PRHDT and CDR2 is FYEKMQ (reference sequence). The CDR3 DNA follows: TGTGCCAGCAGCAACGGGAGGAGCACTGAAGCTTTCTTT. Translated: CASSNGRSTEAFF.

The chain combines TRBV18 with TRBJ2-1; 7 bases agree with TRBD1. With 0 bases clipped from V and 2 bases from J, the junction kept 1 base outside the gene matches. The germline V gene has CDR1 KGHSH and CDR2 LQKENI. The CDR3 runs 15 residues. The CDR3 loop reads CASSPPTGAYNEQFF. DNA of the CDR3: TGTGCCAGCTCACCACCCACAGGGGCCTACAATGAGCAGTTCTTC.

The J gene is TRBJ2-5, the V gene TRBV7-8, with D possibly being TRBD2 (6 bases). The DNA end is a closer match to TRBJ2-7, so the J assignment may be wrong. The V gene's germline CDR1 is SGHVS and CDR2 FQNEAQ. This CDR3 region has 14 residues. In nucleotides, the CDR3 is TGTGCCAGCAGCACGGGAGTGGGGCTAAGCGAGCAGTACTTC. This sequence encodes CASSTGVGLSEQYF.

V and J are TRBV30 and TRBJ1-3; D is unclear. This CDR3 is built from 13 residues. Trimming pared 8 bases from V and 0 bases from J, leaving 11 bases between. Germline CDR1 is GTSNPN and CDR2 is SVGIG (reference sequence). CDR3 protein: CARGVRSGNTIYF. CDR3 bases: TGTGCCCGTGGGGTGCGCTCTGGAAACACCATATATTTT. Complete variable domain (other parts from reference TRBV30 and TRBJ1-3): SQTIHQWPATLVQPVGSPLSLECTVEGTSNPNLYWYRQAAGRGLQLLFYSVGIGQISSEVPQNLSASRPQDRQFILSSKKLLLSDSGFYLCARGVRSGNTIYFGEGSWLTVV.

The J gene is TRBJ2-7, the V gene TRBV28; a weak D match, TRBD2 (5 bases). Germline CDR1 MDHEN, CDR2 SYDVKM. This CDR3 region has 15 residues. The V end lost 5 bases, the J end lost 3 bases, and 17 bases lay between the germline ends. This CDR3 reads CASSIRGESNYEQYF. The CDR3 nucleotides read TGTGCCAGCAGTATCCGGGGAGAGTCGAACTACGAGCAGTACTTC.

The chain uses TRBV4-1 and TRBJ2-1; TRBD2 agrees at 8 bases. V shed 0 bases and J 7 bases; nucleotides not matched to a gene: 8. The CDR3 is made up of 16 amino acids. Germline lookup yields CDR1 MGHRA and CDR2 YSYEKL. The CDR3 region is CASSQDRAGGRNEQFF. The DNA for the CDR3 is TGCGCCAGCAGCCAAGATCGCGCGGGAGGTCGGAATGAGCAGTTCTTC.

CDR3 nucleotide sequence: TGCGCCAGCAGCCAAGAGCAGCACGGGGTGGGGAACACTGAAGCTTTCTTT. This encodes CASSQEQHGVGNTEAFF. This rearrangement joins TRBV4-1 to TRBJ1-1; no reliable D call. The CDR3 sequence is 17 residues long. Trimming took off 0 bases at V and 1 base at J, with 15 bases between the two ends. Germline V gene data show CDR1 as MGHRA and CDR2 as YSYEKL.

The J gene is TRBJ2-7, the V gene TRBV28; D call uncertain. Germline CDR1 MDHEN, CDR2 SYDVKM. Trimming removed 6 bases from V and 0 bases from J, with 9 bases in between. The CDR3 has 13 residues. The CDR3 nucleotides are TGTGCCAGCAGCGCCTGGATCTCCTACGAGCAGTACTTC. Encoded protein: CASSAWISYEQYF.

This clone has only a few counts. CDR3 residues: CASRPGKVHTGELFF. The CDR3 nucleotides are TGTGCCAGCAGGCCGGGGAAGGTTCACACCGGGGAGCTGTTTTTT. The V gene is TRBV28, the J gene TRBJ2-2, with D perhaps matching TRBD2 (5 bases). In germline, CDR1 is MDHEN, CDR2 SYDVKM. V was trimmed by 6 bases and J by 3 bases, leaving 14 bases between them. The CDR3 covers 15 residues.

The chain is built from TRBV19 and TRBJ1-2; TRBD1 aligns across 7 bases. There are 14 residues in the CDR3. The V and J ends lost 5 bases and 4 bases, in that order; junction bases with no gene match: 7. Germline CDR1 and CDR2: LNHDA and SQIVND (reference sequence). The CDR3: CASSEQGQSYGYTF. In DNA form, the CDR3 reads TGTGCCAGTAGTGAACAGGGGCAGAGCTATGGCTACACCTTC.

This clone was seen a handful of times. The chain recombines TRBV18 with TRBJ2-3; D not resolved. This CDR3 has 16 residues. From germline, CDR1 is KGHSH and CDR2 LQKENI. Trimming removed 1 base from V and 0 bases from J, with 11 bases in between. As DNA, the CDR3 is TGTGCCAGCTCACCACTGGCACCCATTAGCACAGATACGCAGTATTTT. Translating it yields CASSPLAPISTDTQYF. Drawing the rest from reference TRBV18 and TRBJ2-3, the complete variable domain is NAGVMQNPRHLVRRRGQEARLRCSPMKGHSHVYWYRQLPEEGLKFMVYLQKENIIDESGMPKERFSAEFPKEGPSILRIQQVVRGDSAAYFCASSPLAPISTDTQYFGPGTRLTVL.

The rearrangement joins TRBV9 to TRBJ1-6; D unresolved. CDR3 length: 13 residues. Germline V gene sequence: CDR1 SGDLS, CDR2 YYNGEE. The V end was cut by 4 bases, the J end by 10 bases, with 12 bases between. CDR3 sequence (DNA): TGTGCCAGCAGCCAGTCAGAAGGGTCACCCCTCCACTTT. As protein: CASSQSEGSPLHF.

This sequence joins TRBV15 and TRBJ2-4; D is undetermined. With 1 base removed from V and 0 bases from J, the gap between germline ends came to 7 bases. The CDR3 spans 15 residues. Germline CDR1 is LNHNV and CDR2 is YYDKDF (reference sequence). The CDR3 DNA reads as TGTGCCACCAGCAGAGGGGTTCTAGCCAAAAACATTCAGTACTTC. Translated, it gives CATSRGVLAKNIQYF.

This clone was observed a single time. The chain employs TRBV2 and TRBJ2-2; D uncertain. CDR3 size: 13 residues. From germline, CDR1 is SNHLY and CDR2 FYNNEI. Deletions cut 11 bases from V and 3 bases from J, with 13 bases between. The CDR3 spells CAWYYLDTGELFF. The CDR3 bases are TGTGCCTGGTACTACTTAGACACCGGGGAGCTGTTTTTT.

V and J are TRBV5-1 and TRBJ1-2, with 9 bases identical to TRBD1. The CDR3 contains 15 residues. The junction had 10 bases not matched to a gene; V was cut back by 4 bases and J by 6 bases. Germline CDR1 SGHRS, CDR2 YFSETQ. The CDR3 loop is CASSPGTGIRDGYTF. The CDR3 DNA is TGCGCCAGCAGCCCAGGGACAGGGATTAGGGATGGCTACACCTTC. Full variable domain (missing parts from reference TRBV5-1 and TRBJ1-2): KAGVTQTPRYLIKTRGQQVTLSCSPISGHRSVSWYQQTPGQGLQFLFEYFSETQRNKGNFPGRFSGRQFSNSRSEMNVSTLELGDSALYLCASSPGTGIRDGYTFGSGTRLTVV.

The table lists this clone with a few counts. V gene TRBV11-2 combines with J gene TRBJ1-1; D might be TRBD1 (6 bases). Trimming shortened V by 6 bases and J by 1 base, and 15 bases separated the two germline ends. The CDR3 totals 15 residues. CDR1 is SGHAT and CDR2 is FQNNGV in the germline V gene. The CDR3 coding sequence is TGTGCCAGCAGGAAAGCCGGGACAAGGAACACTGAAGCTTTCTTT. Translated: CASRKAGTRNTEAFF.

Ten or more counts support this clone. Distinct nucleotide sequences in the sample also encode this CDR3. V and J are TRBV29-1 and TRBJ2-7; D possibly corresponds to TRBD1 (5 bases). The V gene's germline CDR1 is SQVTM and CDR2 ANQGSEA. The V end lost 5 bases, the J end lost 2 bases, and 10 bases lay between the germline ends. This CDR3 is built from 12 residues. The CDR3 spells CSVLGLAYEQYF. The CDR3 DNA reads as TGCAGCGTTCTGGGGCTAGCCTACGAGCAGTACTTC.

V is TRBV5-1 and J is TRBJ1-2; D remains ambiguous. Germline V lookup: CDR1 SGHRS, CDR2 YFSETQ. The V gene lost 2 bases and the J gene lost 6 bases, with 11 bases spanning the gap. This CDR3 spans 13 amino acids. The CDR3, as DNA: TGCGCCAGCAGCTTTACAGAGGAGAATGGCTACACCTTC. Protein product: CASSFTEENGYTF.

The CDR3: CASRASGRGETQYF. The DNA for the CDR3 is TGTGCCAGTCGGGCTAGCGGGAGAGGGGAGACCCAGTACTTC. V and J are TRBV28 and TRBJ2-5; 10 bases agree with TRBD2. Germline V gives CDR1 MDHEN, CDR2 SYDVKM. With V trimmed by 9 bases and J by 5 bases, 9 bases remained unmatched. This CDR3 comprises 14 residues.

With respect to this clone: One end of the junction fails to match germline, which may point to a read error. V gene TRBV4-2 combines with J gene TRBJ1-3, with TRBD1 identical over 8 bases. CDR3 size: 15 residues. The germline CDR1 and CDR2 sequences are LGHNA and YNFKEQ. The CDR3 sequence is CASSKEGTGGNTIYF. The CDR3, as DNA: TGTGCCAGCAGCAAAGAGGGGACAGGCGGAAACACCATATATTTT.

The sample holds one count of this clone. The V and J genes are TRBV28 and TRBJ1-5; the D is unclear. With 3 bases removed from V and 0 bases from J, the gap between germline ends came to 6 bases. Per germline, CDR1 MDHEN and CDR2 SYDVKM. The CDR3 loop spans 14 amino acids. The CDR3 nucleotides are TGTGCCAGCAGTTTTCAAGTTAGCAATCAGCCCCAGCATTTT. It translates to CASSFQVSNQPQHF.

This clone was recorded only once. The chain joins TRBV19 to TRBJ1-2; 8 bases line up with TRBD1. Looked up from germline, CDR1 is LNHDA and CDR2 is SQIVND (reference sequence). The CDR3 is 15 residues long. The V gene end was trimmed by 5 bases and the J gene end by 8 bases; junction bases not matched to a gene: 13. CDR3 DNA sequence: TGTGCCAGTAGTGCCCAATACAGGGGGTTTGACGGCTACACCTTC. Translating gives CASSAQYRGFDGYTF.

The V gene is TRBV15, the J gene TRBJ2-1; the match to TRBD2 covers 7 bases. The V segment lost 2 bases and the J segment 4 bases; nucleotides outside the gene matches: 5. Germline lookup yields CDR1 LNHNV and CDR2 YYDKDF (reference sequence). The CDR3 sequence is 15 residues long. CDR3 region: CATSRSSGIYNEQFF. CDR3 coding DNA: TGTGCCACCAGCAGAAGCAGCGGGATATACAATGAGCAGTTCTTC.

CDR3 sequence reads: CASSLVPGNYGYTF. Here the CDR3 DNA reads TGTGCCAGCAGCTTAGTCCCCGGGAACTATGGCTACACCTTC. J is TRBJ1-2 and V is TRBV7-2; D is undetermined. V lost 1 base and J lost 2, with 8 bases in between. The CDR3 runs to 14 residues. From germline, CDR1 is SGHTA and CDR2 FQGNSA.

The chain combines TRBV19 with TRBJ1-5, with TRBD1 identical over 7 bases. CDR1 and CDR2 from the germline V gene are LNHDA and SQIVND (reference sequence). V gave up 5 bases and J gave up 4 bases; unmatched junction bases: 2. The CDR3 is 13 amino acids. The chain's CDR3 is CASSGTENQPQHF. Written as DNA, the CDR3 is TGTGCCAGTAGTGGGACAGAAAATCAGCCCCAGCATTTT.